The rows below give T cell receptor beta chains drawn from one sample of a study of breast tumors, draining lymph nodes, adjacent tissues. TCRdb re-called the multiplex PCR reads with MiXCR, one entry per CDR3 protein. The table lists about 230,000 distinct CDR3 sequences, about 32% of them singletons. The specimen sequenced was axillary lymph node tissue. The receptors stem from a female donor with breast cancer. Some clones in this sample may be carry-over from other donors' samples. CDR3s include the opening cysteine and the closing phenylalanine or tryptophan. The order of the fields is V gene, J gene, CDR3 length, clone size, D gene, CDR3 DNA, CDR3 protein. The D gene is left open where the match is weak. Rows may omit the clone size; those that give it use once, few, many or a size class.

TRBV24-1,TRBJ1-2,13,NA,NA,TGTGCCAAACCTCGGGTGACTAACTATGGCTACACCTTC,CAKPRVTNYGYTF
TRBV7-8,TRBJ2-3,15,few,TRBD1,TGTGCCAGCAGAAAGGGACAGGCCCGCACAGATACGCAGTATTTT,CASRKGQARTDTQYF
TRBV12-3/TRBV12-4,TRBJ1-1,15,NA,TRBD1,TGTGCCAGCAGTTACCCCGGGACAGGGGATGCTGAAGCTTTCTTT,CASSYPGTGDAEAFF
TRBV24-1,TRBJ2-1,15,NA,NA,TGTGCCACCAGTGATTTGTTCGGGCTCGACAATGAGCAGCGCTTC,CATSDLFGLDNEQRF
TRBV15,TRBJ2-3,16,NA,NA,TGTGCCGCCAGCAGGGGGCCGGGGGGGTTCACAGATACGCAGTATTTT,CAASRGPGGFTDTQYF
TRBV7-2,TRBJ2-5,13,many,NA,TGTGCCAGCAGCTTGGGACATAAAGAGACCCAGTACTTC,CASSLGHKETQYF
TRBV19,TRBJ2-3,15,many,NA,TGTGCCAGTAACCCGGGTAAAGGAGCGTCAGATACGCAGTATTTT,CASNPGKGASDTQYF
TRBV29-1,TRBJ1-2,15,once,NA,TGCAGCGTTGATCACCCAGGGGAAGGCAACTATGGCTACACCTTC,CSVDHPGEGNYGYTF
TRBV12-3/TRBV12-4,TRBJ1-5,14,many,NA,TGTGCCAGCAGTTTTATATCGGAGAATCAGCCCCAGCATTTT,CASSFISENQPQHF
TRBV3-1,TRBJ2-6,20,few,TRBD2,TGTGCCAGCAGCCAAGATCTCGGGGCGGGAGGGCGCGCGGGGGCCAACGTCCTGACTTTC,CASSQDLGAGGRAGANVLTF
TRBV5-5,TRBJ2-3,12,many,NA,TGTGCCAGCAGCTCTTATAGGGATACGCAGTATTTT,CASSSYRDTQYF
TRBV12-3/TRBV12-4,TRBJ1-3,18,NA,NA,TGTGCCAGCAGTTTCCTAGGGGCAGGGGATCGGTGGAGCAACACCATATATTTT,CASSFLGAGDRWSNTIYF
TRBV24-1,TRBJ1-5,13,NA,NA,TGTGCCACCAGTGACCCAGGACGAGAGACCCAGCATTTT,CATSDPGRETQHF
TRBV9,TRBJ2-3,14,once,TRBD2,TGTGCCGGGCAGACTAGCGGGAGGCAAGATACGCAGTATTTT,CAGQTSGRQDTQYF
TRBV5-6,TRBJ2-2,22,once,NA,NA,CASSLTGSYEQYFGPGTGELFF
TRBV7-9,TRBJ2-4,19,many,NA,TGTGCCAGCAGCTCTACTCTAGCGGACCAGGGGCTAGCCAAAAACATTCAGTACTTC,CASSSTLADQGLAKNIQYF
TRBV19,TRBJ2-7,16,many,NA,TGTGCCAGTAAGGTTTCTGGGGCTGGCGATATCTACGAGCAGTACTTC,CASKVSGAGDIYEQYF
TRBV3-1,TRBJ1-4,14,many,NA,TGTGCCAGCAGCCAAACCTCAACTAATGAAAAACTGTTTTTT,CASSQTSTNEKLFF
TRBV9,TRBJ2-6,15,NA,TRBD2,TGTGCCAGCAGCCTAGGGACTAGCGGGGTCAACGTCCTGACTTTC,CASSLGTSGVNVLTF
TRBV24-1,TRBJ1-6,14,NA,NA,TGTGCCACCAGTGTCGGGGGAAATGATTCACCCCTCCACTTT,CATSVGGNDSPLHF
TRBV14,TRBJ2-1,15,NA,TRBD1,TGTGCCAGCAGCCGACAGGGGGACTTTAACAATGAGCAGTTCTTC,CASSRQGDFNNEQFF
TRBV11-2,TRBJ2-7,14,many,NA,TGTGCCAGCAGCTTAGATTCCCTAGCCTACGAGCAGTACTTC,CASSLDSLAYEQYF
TRBV28,TRBJ2-5,16,many,TRBD1,TGTGCCAGCAGTTTTGTGGGGACAGGGCACCAAGAGACCCAGTACTTC,CASSFVGTGHQETQYF
TRBV7-9,TRBJ2-3,8,many,NA,TGTGCCAGCGAGCCGCAGTATTTT,CASEPQYF
TRBV29-1,TRBJ2-1,13,few,TRBD2,TGCAGCTTTAGCGGGAGTTCCTACAATGAGCAGTTCTTC,CSFSGSSYNEQFF
TRBV7-2,TRBJ2-3,15,many,TRBD2,TGTGCCAGCAGCCCACCCAGGCGGGGGACAGATACGCAGTATTTT,CASSPPRRGTDTQYF
TRBV7-9,TRBJ2-7,13,many,NA,TGTGCCAGCAGTCCGCCGGCCGGCTACGAGCAGTACTTC,CASSPPAGYEQYF